The 22 T cell receptor beta chains given below trace back to one sample, sequenced in a study of OX40 agonist ivuxolimab in advanced cancers. Measured with immunoSEQ multiplex PCR; TCRdb has only the in-frame clones, and not every one. In the table there are roughly 48,000 clones, 70% to 80% of which are singletons. Sequencing was performed on CD4+ or CD8+ T cells sorted from blood, taken in a trial of the OX40 agonist ivuxolimab. These receptors were collected from an adult with an advanced solid tumor such as melanoma, head and neck, liver or kidney cancer.

This chain uses TRBV9 with TRBJ2-3; D is possibly TRBD2 (6 bases). The germline V gene has CDR1 SGDLS and CDR2 YYNGEE. V was shortened by 4 bases and J by 1 base, with 10 bases between the two germline ends. This CDR3 is 14 amino acids long. CDR3 protein: CASSSSGGTDTQYF. The CDR3 DNA follows: TGTGCCAGCAGCTCCTCGGGGGGCACAGATACGCAGTATTTT.

The chain has TRBV2 and TRBJ1-2; TRBD1 agrees at 9 bases. J was trimmed by 6 bases and V by 6 bases; bases with no gene match: 8. In germline, CDR1 is SNHLY, CDR2 FYNNEI. The CDR3 runs to 14 residues. This CDR3 reads CASRPPDRGDGYTF. In DNA, the CDR3 is TGTGCCAGCAGGCCCCCGGACAGGGGAGATGGCTACACCTTC.

The gene calls are TRBV11-2 and TRBJ2-7; D is possibly TRBD1 (5 bases). CDR3 length equals 14 residues. Germline V gives CDR1 SGHAT, CDR2 FQNNGV. V was pared by 1 base and J by 9 bases, with 16 bases between. CDR3 coding DNA: TGTGCCAGCAGCTTAGGGCAGGGAAGAAGAGGGCAGTACTTC. The encoded protein is CASSLGQGRRGQYF. Drawing the rest from reference TRBV11-2 and TRBJ2-7, the complete variable domain is EAGVAQSPRYKIIEKRQSVAFWCNPISGHATLYWYQQILGQGPKLLIQFQNNGVVDDSQLPKDRFSAERLKGVDSTLKIQPAKLEDSAVYLCASSLGQGRRGQYFGPGTRLTVT.

This chain links TRBV6-5 with TRBJ1-3; 8 bases agree with TRBD1. The trim removed 7 bases at V and 3 bases at J, leaving 2 bases unmatched. This CDR3 has 13 residues. Germline assignment: CDR1 MNHEY and CDR2 SVGAGI. This CDR3 reads CASKQGGGNTIYF. The CDR3 DNA is TGTGCCAGCAAACAGGGGGGTGGAAACACCATATATTTT.

The chain uses TRBV9 and TRBJ2-1, with 8 bases aligning to TRBD1. The germline CDR1 and CDR2 sequences are SGDLS and YYNGEE. The CDR3 is made up of 14 amino acids. The V gene end was trimmed by 10 bases and the J gene end by 5 bases; junction bases not matched to a gene: 11. The CDR3 DNA is TGTGCCCTGGGGCCTGACAGGGGAGACAATGAGCAGTTCTTC. It yields the protein CALGPDRGDNEQFF.

This chain connects TRBV7-6 to TRBJ1-2; D is uncertain. Germline values: CDR1 SGHVS, CDR2 FNYEAQ. The length of the CDR3 is 13 residues. Trimming took off 9 bases at V and 0 bases at J, with 11 bases between the two ends. The chain's CDR3 is CASGVGANYGYTF. The DNA for the CDR3 is TGTGCCAGTGGGGTGGGAGCTAACTATGGCTACACCTTC.

The gene calls are TRBV19 and TRBJ2-7; the match to TRBD1 covers 9 bases. The trim removed 7 bases at V and 4 bases at J, leaving 11 bases unmatched. CDR3 length: 15 amino acids. The germline CDR1 and CDR2 sequences are LNHDA and SQIVND (reference sequence). CDR3 region: CASKERDRAPYEQYF. Written as DNA, the CDR3 is TGTGCCAGTAAAGAAAGGGACAGGGCTCCGTACGAGCAGTACTTC. The entire variable domain, with the rest obtained from reference TRBV19 and TRBJ2-7, is as follows: DGGITQSPKYLFRKEGQNVTLSCEQNLNHDAMYWYRQDPGQGLRLIYYSQIVNDFQKGDIAEGYSVSREKKESFPLTVTSAQKNPTAFYLCASKERDRAPYEQYFGPGTRLTVT.

This clone was counted only a few times. The chain recombines TRBV28 with TRBJ2-7; D is ambiguous. The V gene's germline CDR1 is MDHEN and CDR2 SYDVKM. V gave up 6 bases and J gave up 2 bases, with 8 bases separating them. The CDR3 runs 12 residues. The CDR3 nucleotides read TGTGCCAGCAGAAGGACCGCCTACGAGCAGTACTTC. Its protein product is CASRRTAYEQYF.

The chain joins TRBV11-2 to TRBJ1-2, with D possibly being TRBD1 (6 bases). Deletions cut 2 bases from V and 8 bases from J, with 15 bases between. The CDR3 runs to 14 residues. CDR1 is SGHAT and CDR2 is FQNNGV in the germline V gene. CDR3 amino acids: CASSLTSGEEGYTF. Written as DNA, the CDR3 is TGTGCCAGCAGCTTAACTTCAGGGGAGGAGGGCTACACCTTC.

The chain has TRBV6-5 and TRBJ2-2, with unresolved D. The CDR3 sequence is 15 residues long. From germline, CDR1 is MNHEY and CDR2 SVGAGI. Trimming shortened V by 8 bases and J by 0 bases, and 13 bases separated the two germline ends. The DNA for the CDR3 is TGTGCCAGCCGTAAGGGCCAGTCGAACACCGGGGAGCTGTTTTTT. As protein: CASRKGQSNTGELFF.

The rearrangement uses TRBV9 and TRBJ1-1, with a tentative D call TRBD1 (6 bases). Germline values: CDR1 SGDLS, CDR2 YYNGEE. The V end was cut by 0 bases, the J end by 9 bases, with 15 bases between. The CDR3 is 14 residues long. The CDR3 DNA is TGTGCCAGCAGCGTAGAGGGGGAGAGGCAAAAAGCTTTCTTT. Translated: CASSVEGERQKAFF.

The V gene is TRBV7-2, the J gene TRBJ1-2; unclear D gene. The CDR3 has 15 amino acids. Germline CDR1 and CDR2: SGHTA and FQGNSA. V gave up 1 base and J gave up 8 bases, with 17 bases separating them. CDR3 sequence: CASSLESERAGGYTF. The CDR3, as DNA: TGTGCCAGCAGCTTAGAGTCGGAGAGGGCCGGAGGCTACACCTTC.

CDR3 amino acids: CASRRGTAEETQYF. CDR3 bases: TGTGCCAGCAGGCGGGGGACAGCCGAAGAGACCCAGTACTTC. This rearrangement joins TRBV5-4 to TRBJ2-5; D may match TRBD1 or TRBD2 (7 bases each). The CDR3 covers 14 residues. Between the trimmed V and J ends, which lost 5 bases and 3 bases, there was a span of 14 bases. Germline CDR1 and CDR2: SGHNT and YYREEE (reference sequence).

V gene TRBV6-1 combines with J gene TRBJ2-1; D is perhaps TRBD2 (6 bases). Trimming removed 5 bases from V and 7 bases from J, with 15 bases in between. Per germline, CDR1 MNHNS and CDR2 SASEGT. The CDR3 spans 14 residues. The CDR3 loop is CASSSQGAGNEQFF. In DNA, the CDR3 is TGTGCCAGCAGTTCCCAAGGGGCGGGGAATGAGCAGTTCTTC.

The CDR3 here is CASSFVTRTSQPQHF. CDR3 sequence (DNA): TGTGCCAGCAGCTTCGTAACAAGAACGAGTCAGCCCCAGCATTTT. The V and J genes are TRBV7-3 and TRBJ1-5; no definite D call. The V and J ends lost 3 bases and 6 bases respectively, with 15 bases between them. Germline CDR1 SGHTA, CDR2 FQGTGA. The CDR3 is 15 residues long.

This rearrangement joins TRBV5-1 to TRBJ1-1; TRBD1 agrees at 7 bases. From germline, CDR1 is SGHRS and CDR2 YFSETQ. The CDR3 covers 15 residues. With 3 bases clipped from V and 0 bases from J, the junction kept 5 bases outside the gene matches. CDR3 residues: CASSSYRGMNTEAFF. Written as DNA, the CDR3 is TGCGCCAGCAGCTCCTACAGGGGCATGAACACTGAAGCTTTCTTT.

This clone was picked up one time. The chain recombines TRBV11-3 with TRBJ1-1; D is unresolved. The CDR3 contains 13 residues. The V end was cut by 1 base, the J end by 1 base, with 4 bases between. CDR1 and CDR2 from the germline V gene are SGHNT and YENEEA. The CDR3 here is CASSLGRNTEAFF. In DNA, the CDR3 is TGTGCCAGCAGCTTAGGGCGGAACACTGAAGCTTTCTTT.

This clone came up once. The same CDR3 can be traced to other DNA sequences in this sample. The chain recombines TRBV6-5 with TRBJ1-2, with a tentative D call TRBD1 (6 bases). The CDR3 has 14 amino acids. Germline CDR1 is MNHEY and CDR2 is SVGAGI. The V end lost 0 bases, the J end lost 7 bases, and 12 bases lay between the germline ends. The CDR3 is CASSYSRGWGGYTF. In nucleotides, the CDR3 is TGTGCCAGCAGTTACTCGAGGGGGTGGGGTGGCTACACCTTC.

The chain uses TRBV6-4 and TRBJ2-7, with 8 nucleotides matching TRBD1. Losses at the gene ends were 7 bases for V and 6 bases for J; bases not matched to a gene: 2. The CDR3 is made up of 11 amino acids. The germline CDR1 and CDR2 sequences are MRHNA and SNTAGT. CDR3 nucleotides: TGTGCCAGCACGACAGGGGTCGAGCAGTACTTC. Translation gives CASTTGVEQYF.

V usage is TRBV19 and J usage is TRBJ2-1; D remains unclear. In germline, CDR1 is LNHDA, CDR2 SQIVND (reference sequence). V lost 4 bases and J 7 bases, leaving 8 bases between the germline ends. This CDR3 contains 12 residues. The CDR3 is CASSKGFNEQFF. Written as DNA, the CDR3 is TGTGCCAGTAGTAAAGGGTTTAATGAGCAGTTCTTC.

This sequence joins TRBV7-8 and TRBJ2-1, with D uncertain. The CDR3 is made up of 13 amino acids. V was shortened by 3 bases and J by 3 bases, with 6 bases between the two germline ends. CDR1 SGHVS and CDR2 FQNEAQ come from the germline V gene. CDR3 in DNA: TGTGCCAGCAGCTTTGCAGACTACAATGAGCAGTTCTTC. As protein: CASSFADYNEQFF.

The chain recombines TRBV29-1 with TRBJ2-7, with 11 positions matching TRBD2. Trimming at V came to 2 bases and at J to 2 bases, leaving 8 bases not matched to a gene. This CDR3 spans 16 amino acids. Germline CDR1 SQVTM, CDR2 ANQGSEA. The CDR3 nucleotides read TGCAGCGTTGAAATTTCTGGGACTAGCGGAACCTACGAGCAGTACTTC. Its translation: CSVEISGTSGTYEQYF.